This T cell receptor (beta chain) appears in the sequencing data of a study of blood T cells in healthy people across ages. Study outcomes and limitations: Higher naive T cell percentage went strongly together with higher TCR beta diversity.

CDR3 size: 12 residues. The germline V gene has CDR1 MGHDK and CDR2 SYGVNS. A sample-barcoded 5' primer and a J-beta primer mix were used in a second PCR of roughly 7 to 11 cycles. Each cDNA molecule carried a tag from a template-switch adaptor that contained 12 random nucleotides. MiXCR, applied by TCRdb to the 5' RACE reads, yields one record per CDR3 protein. The table has some 710,000 distinct CDR3 sequences, 22% seen once. Every sample yielded at least 6.5 million isolated PBMCs. This clonotype was counted a few times. Its cognate antigen is unknown. The chain is built from TRBV25-1 and TRBJ2-5; tentative D call: TRBD1 (6 bases). Judging by the DNA end, TRBJ2-1 fits better; the J call may be wrong. Sequencing was done on a sample of blood. The clonotype was recovered from a man aged 65-85 years in good health. CDR3 DNA sequence: TGTGCCAGCAGAAACAGGGCTCATGAGCAGTTCTTC. Translating gives CASRNRAHEQFF.